The rows below give T cell receptor beta chains drawn from one sample of a study of CD8 T cells in ankylosing spondylitis. TCRdb fed the 5' RACE reads into MiXCR, producing one record per CDR3 protein. The data show 210,000 or so distinct CDR3 sequences, with around 25% seen just once and roughly 6.7% held by the top ten. Specimen: blood, either unsorted or a sorted T cell fraction (not recorded which). The receptors come from a male donor with ankylosing spondylitis or in good health (not recorded which). Each CDR3 is given with its conserved first and last residue. A D gene is named only where the DNA matches it firmly. Rows give clone size only sometimes, using once, few, many, or a class for an expanded clone.

D gene	clone size	V gene	J gene	CDR3 protein	CDR3 DNA
NA	many	TRBV6-5	TRBJ1-1	CASSWGGGNTEAFF	TGTGCCAGCAGTTGGGGGGGGGGGAACACTGAAGCTTTCTTT
NA	many	TRBV6-5	TRBJ1-1	CASSYPHRREAFF	TGTGCCAGCAGTTACCCGCACCGGAGGGAAGCTTTCTTT
NA	NA	TRBV18	TRBJ1-5	CASSPTTGRQPQHF	TGTGCCAGCTCACCAACTACAGGGAGGCAGCCCCAGCATTTT
NA	many	TRBV12-3/TRBV12-4	TRBJ2-1	CASSSYRVAYNEQFF	TGTGCCAGCAGTTCCTACAGGGTTGCCTACAATGAGCAGTTCTTC
NA	NA	TRBV20-1	TRBJ2-7	CSASQAGRLEQYF	TGCAGTGCGAGCCAAGCAGGGCGCCTGGAGCAGTACTTC
NA	many	TRBV7-2	TRBJ1-2	CASSFPGVTSYGYTF	TGTGCCAGCAGCTTCCCAGGGGTAACTTCCTATGGCTACACCTTC
NA	many	TRBV3-1	TRBJ1-5	CASSQDMSQPQHF	TGTGCCAGCAGCCAAGATATGAGTCAGCCCCAGCATTTT
TRBD1	many	TRBV5-1	TRBJ2-1	CASGRTGDSYNEQFF	TGCGCCAGCGGACGGACAGGCGACTCCTACAATGAGCAGTTCTTC
NA	many	TRBV29-1	TRBJ1-2	CSVSGFHGYTF	TGCAGCGTTTCAGGTTTCCATGGCTACACCTTC
NA	many	TRBV29-1	TRBJ1-1	CSVADRQYRETEAFF	TGCAGCGTTGCCGACCGACAGTATAGAGAGACTGAAGCTTTCTTT
NA	many	TRBV10-3	TRBJ2-1	CAISDLGESLKQFF	TGTGCCATCAGTGATTTGGGGGAGTCTCTTAAGCAGTTCTTC
NA	many	TRBV20-1	TRBJ2-1	CSAGSGNEQFF	TGCAGTGCTGGTAGCGGCAATGAGCAGTTCTTC
NA	few	TRBV6-1	TRBJ1-2	CASSESGRYSGYTF	TGTGCCAGCAGTGAATCCGGCAGATATTCTGGCTACACCTTC
TRBD1	NA	TRBV20-1	TRBJ2-5	CSADRDRQETQYF	TGCAGTGCTGACCGGGACAGACAAGAGACCCAGTACTTC
TRBD2	NA	TRBV20-1	TRBJ2-3	CSASGLAVGASTDTQYF	TGCAGTGCTAGTGGGCTAGCGGTAGGGGCTAGCACAGATACGCAGTATTTT
NA	NA	TRBV29-1	TRBJ2-6	CSVEGGAGVNVLTF	TGCAGCGTCGAAGGGGGGGCTGGGGTTAACGTCCTGACTTTC
NA	NA	TRBV20-1	TRBJ2-3	CSASTVGTDTQYF	TGCAGTGCTAGTACGGTGGGGACAGATACGCAGTATTTT
TRBD2	few	TRBV5-1	TRBJ2-5	CASSLVGSGTPQETQYF	TGCGCCAGCAGCTTGGTCGGTAGCGGGACCCCCCAAGAGACCCAGTACTTC
TRBD1	NA	TRBV20-1	TRBJ2-1	CSARDFRRDRGTDEQFF	TGCAGTGCTAGAGACTTCCGCCGGGACAGGGGCACGGATGAGCAGTTCTTC
NA	many	TRBV20-1	TRBJ2-5	CSAPQGNQETQYF	TGCAGTGCCCCCCAGGGGAACCAAGAGACCCAGTACTTC
NA	many	TRBV28	TRBJ1-5	CASSFYQSNQPQHF	TGTGCCAGCAGTTTCTATCAGAGCAATCAGCCCCAGCATTTT
NA	NA	TRBV5-5	TRBJ1-1	CASTLRENTEAFF	TGTGCCAGCACCCTTCGGGAGAACACTGAAGCTTTCTTT
NA	many	TRBV7-6	TRBJ1-1	CATRRGGRNTEAFF	TGTGCCACCAGACGAGGGGGGCGAAACACTGAAGCTTTCTTT
TRBD2	once	TRBV20-1	TRBJ2-1	CSARGGLAGGGPYNEQFF	TGCAGTGCTAGAGGGGGGCTAGCGGGAGGGGGCCCCTACAATGAGCAGTTCTTC
TRBD2	many	TRBV7-7	TRBJ2-1	CASSFGTSGHEQFF	TGTGCTAGCAGCTTCGGGACTAGTGGTCATGAGCAGTTCTTC
NA	many	TRBV10-3	TRBJ2-2	CAISSEMTGGSGELFF	TGTGCCATCAGCTCCGAAATGACAGGAGGCTCCGGGGAGCTGTTTTTT
NA	many	TRBV20-1	TRBJ2-1	CSAREPGLRYNEQFF	TGCAGTGCTAGAGAACCGGGACTTAGATACAATGAGCAGTTCTTC
NA	NA	TRBV6-6	TRBJ1-1	CASSYMHSTEAFF	TGTGCCAGCAGTTACATGCACTCCACTGAAGCTTTCTTT
NA	many	TRBV5-1	TRBJ2-2	CASSPWGAGTGELFF	TGCGCCAGCAGCCCTTGGGGGGCAGGAACCGGGGAGCTGTTTTTT
NA	NA	TRBV20-1	TRBJ2-7	CSARDSRGGSYEQYF	TGCAGTGCTAGAGATTCCCGGGGAGGCTCCTACGAGCAGTACTTC